This T cell receptor (beta chain) was recorded in a study of T cells in tuberculosis. Overall study context: CD1B tetramers identified T cells specific for mycobacterial lipid GMM. This South African cohort compared adolescents with or without latent tuberculosis against adults with active tuberculosis.

General study findings and limits: Active tuberculosis patients had shorter CDR3-alpha; the beta difference was nonsignificant. Smaller distances to GMM-specific TCRs suggested their expansion in active tuberculosis.

A note on this clone: What it binds is unknown.

CDR3 length: 16 residues. Profiled with immunoSEQ multiplex PCR; TCRdb holds only in-frame clones, not every one. The sample records about 41,000 clones, about 95% being singletons. The V call is TRBV21-1, the J call TRBJ1-3; the D call TRBD1 from the table was never checked on the DNA. TRBV21-1 is a pseudogene segment. The specimen was PBMCs. The sequence came from a donor aged 10-35 years with latent tuberculosis or without tuberculosis infection. The CDR3 is CASSSHRFPSGNTIYF. DNA for the CDR3: TGTGCCAGCAGCTCCCACAGATTCCCCTCTGGAAACACCATATATTTT.